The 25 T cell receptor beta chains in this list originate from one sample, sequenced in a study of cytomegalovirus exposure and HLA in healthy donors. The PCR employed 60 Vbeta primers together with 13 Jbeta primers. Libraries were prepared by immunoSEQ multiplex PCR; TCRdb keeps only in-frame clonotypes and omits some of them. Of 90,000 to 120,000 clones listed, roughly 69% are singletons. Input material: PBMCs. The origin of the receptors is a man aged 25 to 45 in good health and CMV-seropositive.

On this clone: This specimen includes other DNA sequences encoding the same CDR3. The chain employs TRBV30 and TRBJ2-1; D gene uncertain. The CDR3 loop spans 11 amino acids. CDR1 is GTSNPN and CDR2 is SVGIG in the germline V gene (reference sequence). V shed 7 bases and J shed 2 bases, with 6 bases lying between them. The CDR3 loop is CASLAYNEQFF. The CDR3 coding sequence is TGTGCCTCCCTTGCCTACAATGAGCAGTTCTTC.

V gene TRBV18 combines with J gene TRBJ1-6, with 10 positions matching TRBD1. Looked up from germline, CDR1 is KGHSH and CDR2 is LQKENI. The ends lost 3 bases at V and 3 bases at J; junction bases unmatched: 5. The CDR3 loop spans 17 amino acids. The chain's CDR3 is CASSPSTGGGYNSPLHF. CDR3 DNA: TGTGCCAGCTCACCTTCGACAGGGGGCGGCTATAATTCACCCCTCCACTTT. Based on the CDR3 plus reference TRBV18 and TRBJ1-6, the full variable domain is NAGVMQNPRHLVRRRGQEARLRCSPMKGHSHVYWYRQLPEEGLKFMVYLQKENIIDESGMPKERFSAEFPKEGPSILRIQQVVRGDSAAYFCASSPSTGGGYNSPLHFGNGTRLTVT.

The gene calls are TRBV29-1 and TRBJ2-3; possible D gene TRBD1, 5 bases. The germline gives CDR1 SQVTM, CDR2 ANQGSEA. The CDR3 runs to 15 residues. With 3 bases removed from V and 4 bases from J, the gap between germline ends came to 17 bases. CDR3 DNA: TGCAGCGTTGAGAAGGACACCACACGGGCAGATACGCAGTATTTT. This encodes CSVEKDTTRADTQYF.

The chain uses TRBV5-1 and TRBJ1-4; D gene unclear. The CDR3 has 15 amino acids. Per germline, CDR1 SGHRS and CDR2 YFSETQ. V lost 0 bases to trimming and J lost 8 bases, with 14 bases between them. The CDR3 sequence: CASSLGASTIEKLFF. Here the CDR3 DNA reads TGCGCCAGCAGCTTGGGGGCCAGTACGATCGAAAAACTGTTTTTT. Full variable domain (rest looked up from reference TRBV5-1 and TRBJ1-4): KAGVTQTPRYLIKTRGQQVTLSCSPISGHRSVSWYQQTPGQGLQFLFEYFSETQRNKGNFPGRFSGRQFSNSRSEMNVSTLELGDSALYLCASSLGASTIEKLFFGSGTQLSVL.

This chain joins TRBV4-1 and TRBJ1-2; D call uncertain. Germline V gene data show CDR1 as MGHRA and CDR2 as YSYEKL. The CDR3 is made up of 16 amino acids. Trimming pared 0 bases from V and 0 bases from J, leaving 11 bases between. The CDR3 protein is CASSQDYNSPNYGYTF. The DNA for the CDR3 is TGCGCCAGCAGCCAAGATTATAACAGCCCTAACTATGGCTACACCTTC.

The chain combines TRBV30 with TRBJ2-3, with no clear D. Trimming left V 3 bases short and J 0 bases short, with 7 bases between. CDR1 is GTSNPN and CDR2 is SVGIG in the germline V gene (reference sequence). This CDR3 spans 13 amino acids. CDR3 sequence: CAWRVSSTDTQYF. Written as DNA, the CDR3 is TGTGCCTGGAGGGTTAGCAGCACAGATACGCAGTATTTT.

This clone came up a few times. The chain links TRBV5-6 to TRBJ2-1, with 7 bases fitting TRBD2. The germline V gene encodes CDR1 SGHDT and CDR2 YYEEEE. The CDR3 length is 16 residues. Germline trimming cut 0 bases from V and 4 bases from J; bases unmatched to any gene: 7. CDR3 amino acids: CASSLERAGEYNEQFF. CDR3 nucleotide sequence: TGTGCCAGCAGCTTGGAACGCGCGGGGGAATACAATGAGCAGTTCTTC.

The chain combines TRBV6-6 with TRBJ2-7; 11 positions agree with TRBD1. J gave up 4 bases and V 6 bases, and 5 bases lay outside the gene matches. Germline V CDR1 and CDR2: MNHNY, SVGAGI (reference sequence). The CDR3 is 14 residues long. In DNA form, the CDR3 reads TGTGCCAGCAGATCCGGACAGGGGGCTTACGAGCAGTACTTC. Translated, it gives CASRSGQGAYEQYF.

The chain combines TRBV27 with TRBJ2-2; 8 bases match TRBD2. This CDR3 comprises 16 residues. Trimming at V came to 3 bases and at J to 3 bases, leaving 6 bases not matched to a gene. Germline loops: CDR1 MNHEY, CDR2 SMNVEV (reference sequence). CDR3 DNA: TGTGCCAGCAGTTTTTCGCGGGGGGAGTACACCGGGGAGCTGTTTTTT. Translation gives CASSFSRGEYTGELFF.

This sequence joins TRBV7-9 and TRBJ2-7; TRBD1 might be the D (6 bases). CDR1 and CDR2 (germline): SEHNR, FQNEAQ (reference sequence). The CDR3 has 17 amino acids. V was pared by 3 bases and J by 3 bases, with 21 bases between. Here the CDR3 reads CASSLDSFTQRNYEQYF. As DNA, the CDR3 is TGTGCCAGCAGCTTGGACAGTTTCACCCAAAGAAACTACGAGCAGTACTTC. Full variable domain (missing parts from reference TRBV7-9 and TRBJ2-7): DTGVSQNPRHKITKRGQNVTFRCDPISEHNRLYWYRQTLGQGPEFLTYFQNEAQLEKSRLLSDRFSAERPKGSFSTLEIQRTEQGDSAMYLCASSLDSFTQRNYEQYFGPGTRLTVT.

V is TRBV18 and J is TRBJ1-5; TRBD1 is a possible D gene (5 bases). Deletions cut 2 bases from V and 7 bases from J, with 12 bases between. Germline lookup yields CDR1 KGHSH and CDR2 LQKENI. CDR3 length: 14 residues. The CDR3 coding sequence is TGTGCCAGCTCACCAAGCCCGGGGGAACAGCCCCAGCATTTT. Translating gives CASSPSPGEQPQHF.

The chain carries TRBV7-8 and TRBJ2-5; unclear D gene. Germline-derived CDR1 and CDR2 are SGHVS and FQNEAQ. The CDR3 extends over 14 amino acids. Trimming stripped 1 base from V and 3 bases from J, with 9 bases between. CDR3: CASSLVPGKETQYF. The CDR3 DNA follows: TGTGCCAGCAGCTTAGTACCAGGAAAAGAGACCCAGTACTTC.

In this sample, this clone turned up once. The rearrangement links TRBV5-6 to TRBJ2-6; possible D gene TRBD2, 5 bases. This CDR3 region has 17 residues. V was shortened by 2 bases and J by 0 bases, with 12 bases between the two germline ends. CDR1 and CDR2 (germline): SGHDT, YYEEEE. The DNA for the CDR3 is TGTGCCAGCAGCTTCTGGACGGGGAGCTCTGGGGCCAACGTCCTGACTTTC. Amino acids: CASSFWTGSSGANVLTF.

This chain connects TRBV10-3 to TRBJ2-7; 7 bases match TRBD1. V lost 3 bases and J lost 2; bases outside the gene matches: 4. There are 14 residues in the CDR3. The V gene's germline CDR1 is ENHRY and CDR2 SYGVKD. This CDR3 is CAISDRDSTYEQYF. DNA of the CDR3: TGTGCCATCAGTGACAGGGACAGCACCTACGAGCAGTACTTC.

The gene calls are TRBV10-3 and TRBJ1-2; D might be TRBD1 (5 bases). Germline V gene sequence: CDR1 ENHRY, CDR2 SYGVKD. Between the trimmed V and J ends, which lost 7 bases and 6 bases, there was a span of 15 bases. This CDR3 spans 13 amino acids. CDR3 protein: CAITGEGQDGYTF. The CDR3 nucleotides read TGTGCCATCACGGGGGAAGGGCAGGATGGCTACACCTTC.

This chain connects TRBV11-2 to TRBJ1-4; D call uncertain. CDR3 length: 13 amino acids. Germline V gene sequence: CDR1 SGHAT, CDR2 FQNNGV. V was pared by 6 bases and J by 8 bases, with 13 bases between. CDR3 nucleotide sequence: TGTGCCAGCAGACCCATCGGCGGGGAAAAACTGTTTTTT. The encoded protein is CASRPIGGEKLFF.

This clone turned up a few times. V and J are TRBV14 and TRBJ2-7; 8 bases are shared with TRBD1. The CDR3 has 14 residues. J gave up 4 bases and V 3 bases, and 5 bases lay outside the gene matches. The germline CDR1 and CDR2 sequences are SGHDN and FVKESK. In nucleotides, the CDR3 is TGTGCCAGCAGCCACCAGGGGGCTTTATACGAGCAGTACTTC. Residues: CASSHQGALYEQYF.

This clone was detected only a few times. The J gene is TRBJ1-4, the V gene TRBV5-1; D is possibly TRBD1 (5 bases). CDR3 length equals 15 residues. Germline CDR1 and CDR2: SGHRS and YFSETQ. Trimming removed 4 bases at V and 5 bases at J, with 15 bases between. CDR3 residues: CASSPAGPHNEKLFF. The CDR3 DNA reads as TGCGCCAGCAGCCCAGCAGGGCCGCACAATGAAAAACTGTTTTTT.

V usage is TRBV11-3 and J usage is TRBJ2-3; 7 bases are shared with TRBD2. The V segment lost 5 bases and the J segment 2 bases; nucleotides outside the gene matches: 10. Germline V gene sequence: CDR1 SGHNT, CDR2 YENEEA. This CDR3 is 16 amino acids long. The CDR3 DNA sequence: TGTGCCAGCAGCCTGGGGGGGGTGGGGGACACAGATACGCAGTATTTT. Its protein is CASSLGGVGDTDTQYF.

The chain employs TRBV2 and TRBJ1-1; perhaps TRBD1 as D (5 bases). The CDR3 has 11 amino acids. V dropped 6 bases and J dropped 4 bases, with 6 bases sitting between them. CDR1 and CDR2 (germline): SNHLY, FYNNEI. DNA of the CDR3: TGTGCCAGCAGAAGGGGCACTGAAGCTTTCTTT. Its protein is CASRRGTEAFF.

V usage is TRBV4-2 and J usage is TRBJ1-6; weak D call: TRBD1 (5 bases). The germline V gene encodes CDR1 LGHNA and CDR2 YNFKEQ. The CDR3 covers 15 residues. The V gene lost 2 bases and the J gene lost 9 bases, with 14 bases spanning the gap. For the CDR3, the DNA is TGTGCCAGCAGCCAAATCAGGGAGGGCGGTTCACCCCTCCACTTT. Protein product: CASSQIREGGSPLHF.

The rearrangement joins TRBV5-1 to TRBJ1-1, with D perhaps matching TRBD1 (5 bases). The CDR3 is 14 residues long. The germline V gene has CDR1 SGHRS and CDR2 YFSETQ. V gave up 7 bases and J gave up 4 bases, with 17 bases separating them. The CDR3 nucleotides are TGCGCCAGCGTGCTTGCCCAGGGAGGCACTGAAGCTTTCTTT. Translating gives CASVLAQGGTEAFF. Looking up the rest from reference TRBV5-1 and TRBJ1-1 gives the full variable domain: KAGVTQTPRYLIKTRGQQVTLSCSPISGHRSVSWYQQTPGQGLQFLFEYFSETQRNKGNFPGRFSGRQFSNSRSEMNVSTLELGDSALYLCASVLAQGGTEAFFGQGTRLTVV.

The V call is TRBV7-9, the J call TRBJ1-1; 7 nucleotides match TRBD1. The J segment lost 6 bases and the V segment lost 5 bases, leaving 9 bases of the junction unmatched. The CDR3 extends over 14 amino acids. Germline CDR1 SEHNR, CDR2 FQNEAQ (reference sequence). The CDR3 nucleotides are TGTGCCAGCAGCACCCCAGGGGGATGGGCTGAAGCTTTCTTT. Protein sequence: CASSTPGGWAEAFF.

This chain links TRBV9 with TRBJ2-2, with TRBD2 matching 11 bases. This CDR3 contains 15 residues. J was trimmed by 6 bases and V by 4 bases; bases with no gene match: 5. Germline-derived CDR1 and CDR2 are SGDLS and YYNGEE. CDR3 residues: CASSPGTSGAGELFF. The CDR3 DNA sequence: TGTGCCAGCAGCCCAGGGACTAGCGGCGCCGGGGAGCTGTTTTTT.

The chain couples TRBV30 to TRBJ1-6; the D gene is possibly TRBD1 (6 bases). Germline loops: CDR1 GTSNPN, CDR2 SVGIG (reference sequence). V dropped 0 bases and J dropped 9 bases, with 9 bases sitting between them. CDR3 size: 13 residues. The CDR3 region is CAWSVGGGSPLHF. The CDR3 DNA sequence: TGTGCCTGGAGTGTAGGGGGGGGTTCACCCCTCCACTTT.